A selection of T cell receptor beta chains follows, all from one sample in a study of blood T cells in healthy people across ages. TCRdb fed the 5' RACE reads into MiXCR, producing one record per CDR3 protein. The table shows just under 900,000 distinct CDR3 sequences, with less than 35% occurring only once. Sequenced sample: blood. The source of these receptors is a woman at least 80 years old in good health. The CDR3 runs from the conserved cysteine through the conserved F or W. D genes are given only for firm matches. Rows may omit the clone size; those that give it use once, few, many or a size class.

TRBJ2-1	many	TRBV24-1	-	TGTGCCACCAGTGACCTCCGGGGGGCCGGGGACGATGAGCAGTTCTTC	CATSDLRGAGDDEQFF
TRBJ2-3	many	TRBV24-1	TRBD1	TGTGCCACCAGTGATTTGTCGGACAGGGGAAGAAGCACGCAGTATTTT	CATSDLSDRGRSTQYF
TRBJ1-5	few	TRBV7-8	TRBD1	TGTGCCAGCAGCAAAACAGGGGGCTTAGGCCAGCCCCAGCATTTT	CASSKTGGLGQPQHF
TRBJ2-2	-	TRBV9	TRBD1	TGTGCCAGCAGCGAAGACTCGCCGGGACAGGGGGTTAGCACCGGGGAGCTGTTTTTT	CASSEDSPGQGVSTGELFF
TRBJ2-7	-	TRBV15	TRBD1	TGTGCCACCAGCAGAGTTGGACAGGTGGGCTACGAGCAGTACTTC	CATSRVGQVGYEQYF
TRBJ2-5	many	TRBV6-5	TRBD1	TGTGCCAGTACCGGGACAGGGGGGAGGGAGACCCAGTACTTC	CASTGTGGRETQYF
TRBJ2-3	many	TRBV12-3/TRBV12-4	-	TGTGCCAGCAGTATAAATCCAAGGGGCCCGCAGTATTTT	CASSINPRGPQYF
TRBJ2-1	many	TRBV6-2/TRBV6-3	TRBD2	TGTGCCAGCAGTTACTCGCCCGGGACTAGTGCCAATGAGCAGTTCTTC	CASSYSPGTSANEQFF
TRBJ1-2	many	TRBV20-1	-	TGCAGTGCTAGCGGACAAACTTATGGCTACACCTTC	CSASGQTYGYTF
TRBJ1-4	few	TRBV5-1	TRBD1	TGCGCCAGCAGCTCGGGACAGGGGGGAAGAGGTGGAAAACTGTTTTTT	CASSSGQGGRGGKLFF
TRBJ1-4	-	TRBV28	-	TGTGCCAGCAGTCACCGGGAACAGGGCGGTGAAAAACTGTTTTTT	CASSHREQGGEKLFF
TRBJ2-2	few	TRBV5-1	-	TGCGCCAGCAGCCCCACGACCGGGGAGCTGTTTTTT	CASSPTTGELFF
TRBJ1-5	-	TRBV7-9	TRBD1	TGTGCCAGCAGCTCGACGGGACAGGGGCGAAATCAGCCCCAGCATTTT	CASSSTGQGRNQPQHF
TRBJ2-1	few	TRBV7-2	TRBD2	TGTGCCAGCAGCTTAGCAGCGGGGAACTCCCACAATGAGCAGTTCTTC	CASSLAAGNSHNEQFF
TRBJ2-5	many	TRBV7-2	-	TGTGCCAGCAGCTTATGGTCCGGAGAGACCCAGTACTTC	CASSLWSGETQYF
TRBJ2-7	many	TRBV20-1	TRBD1	TGCAGTGCTCCGGGACAGGGGGAGATCTACGAGCAGTACTTC	CSAPGQGEIYEQYF
TRBJ1-3	-	TRBV7-9	-	TGTGCCAGCGCTGCGACCGAGAACACCATATATTTT	CASAATENTIYF
TRBJ1-2	-	TRBV28	-	TGTGCCAGCAGTGACACCGGGACAAGTCGTCAGGGGTACTATGGCTACACCTTC	CASSDTGTSRQGYYGYTF
TRBJ1-4	few	TRBV30	-	TGTGCCTGGAGTGTACGATCGGGAGAAAAACTGTTTTTT	CAWSVRSGEKLFF
TRBJ2-5	many	TRBV7-8	-	TGTGCCAGCAGCTTAGCTCGGGCGAGAGGGCCCCAAGAGACCCAGTACTTC	CASSLARARGPQETQYF
TRBJ2-7	many	TRBV20-1	-	TGCAGTGCCATCACAGGGTTAGACTACGAGCAGTACTTC	CSAITGLDYEQYF
TRBJ2-1	many	TRBV7-9	TRBD2	TGTGCCAGCAGCCCGGGGACTAGCCCGGGGAATGAGCAGTTCTTC	CASSPGTSPGNEQFF
TRBJ2-1	-	TRBV20-1	-	TGCAGTGCTAGAGACAGGAGAAGCGAGCAGTTCTTC	CSARDRRSEQFF
TRBJ2-5	-	TRBV7-2	-	TGTGCCAGCAGCTTAAGTAACTCCCAAGAGACCCAGTACTTC	CASSLSNSQETQYF
TRBJ2-7	-	TRBV6-2/TRBV6-3	-	TGTGCCAGCCGGGACCACGGCGGAGAACCCCTCTACGAGCAGTACTTC	CASRDHGGEPLYEQYF
TRBJ2-3	few	TRBV6-5	-	TGTGCCAGCAGTTATCTATCCGGGGGTAAGCCGTATTTT	CASSYLSGGKPYF
TRBJ1-1	few	TRBV6-6	-	TGTACCAGCAGTTACTCGGGCCAAAACACTGAAGCTTTCTTT	CTSSYSGQNTEAFF
TRBJ2-5	few	TRBV6-2/TRBV6-3	TRBD2	TGTGCCAGCAGTTACCTCCCTAGCGGGGGGGCTCAAGAGACCCAGTACTTC	CASSYLPSGGAQETQYF
TRBJ1-2	-	TRBV7-6	-	TGTGCCAGCAGCCCCGCCGGGGGGGTCAAGTATGGCGACACCTTC	CASSPAGGVKYGDTF
TRBJ2-5	-	TRBV3-1	-	TGTGCCAGCAGCCCTTGGACGACCCAAGAGACCCAGTACTTC	CASSPWTTQETQYF
TRBJ2-7	-	TRBV12-3/TRBV12-4	TRBD2	TGTGCCAGCAGTATGCCGGGACTAGCCATGGGCGAGCAGTACTTC	CASSMPGLAMGEQYF
TRBJ2-7	-	TRBV5-1	TRBD1	TGCGCCAGCAGCTTGTTCGCGACAGGGGGAAGCTACGAGCAGTACTTC	CASSLFATGGSYEQYF
TRBJ1-6	-	TRBV6-2/TRBV6-3	-	TGTGCCAGCAGTTCGACAACTTCACCCCTCCACTTT	CASSSTTSPLHF
TRBJ2-3	many	TRBV15	-	TGTGCCACCAGCCCTGGAGGCGATACGCAGTATTTT	CATSPGGDTQYF
TRBJ2-7	many	TRBV20-1	TRBD1	TGCAGTGCTAGGATGACAGGGTTGGTCGGCGAGCAGTACTTC	CSARMTGLVGEQYF
TRBJ1-2	many	TRBV29-1	-	TGCAGCGTCGCGATAACAGATCTTAATGGCTACACCTTC	CSVAITDLNGYTF
TRBJ2-7	few	TRBV5-1	-	TGCGCCAGCAGCTTGTGGCCGGGGAGCTCCTACAATGAGCAGTACTTC	CASSLWPGSSYNEQYF
TRBJ1-6	few	TRBV4-2	-	TGTGCCAGCAGCCAAGAAACGGGGGACATCGGTAAAGTAAATTCACCCCTCCACTTT	CASSQETGDIGKVNSPLHF
TRBJ1-2	-	TRBV9	-	TGTGCCAGCAGCGTCCCTAGGGTGACGGGAAGGAATGGCTACACCTTC	CASSVPRVTGRNGYTF
TRBJ2-7	many	TRBV7-9	TRBD1	TGTGCCAGCAGCCGGCCGGACAGGATGCACGAGCAGTACTTC	CASSRPDRMHEQYF
TRBJ2-5	many	TRBV20-1	-	TGCAGTGCTAGAGCCCCTAGAGGGTTTAAGACCCAGTACTTC	CSARAPRGFKTQYF
TRBJ1-1	once	TRBV18	-	TGTGCCAGTCTCGCATTGGGGGCTGAAGCTTTCTTT	CASLALGAEAFF
TRBJ1-2	few	TRBV2	-	TGTGCCACCGGGCTCGGCTATGGCTACACCTTC	CATGLGYGYTF
TRBJ1-5	many	TRBV20-1	-	TGCAGTGCCGAGACTGGGAATCAGCCCCAGCATTTT	CSAETGNQPQHF
TRBJ2-7	many	TRBV28	TRBD1	TGTGCCAGCAGTCCAGGCGGGACAGGGAATTACTACGAGCAGTACTTC	CASSPGGTGNYYEQYF
TRBJ2-5	few	TRBV6-2/TRBV6-3	TRBD2	TGTGCCAGCAGTTCGATAGCGGGGGGGTACAATGAGCAGTACTTC	CASSSIAGGYNEQYF
TRBJ2-1	-	TRBV6-2/TRBV6-3	TRBD2	TGTGCCAGCAGTTACGGAAGCCTAGCGGACCTCTACAATGAGCAGTTCTTC	CASSYGSLADLYNEQFF
TRBJ2-5	-	TRBV6-1	-	TGTGCCAGCAGTGAACGGGACACGGTTAATAGGCAGTACTTC	CASSERDTVNRQYF
TRBJ2-1	many	TRBV12-3/TRBV12-4	-	TGTGCCAGCAGTTTAATGTATGCGACAGCCTACAATGAGCAGTTCTTC	CASSLMYATAYNEQFF
TRBJ2-7	many	TRBV4-3	TRBD1	TGCGCCAGCAGCCAAGTCACGGGACAGGGGCGGCACGAGCAGTACTTC	CASSQVTGQGRHEQYF
TRBJ2-3	many	TRBV20-1	TRBD2	TGCAGTGCTAGAGATCCTAGCGGGGGCCTTAGCACAGATACGCAGTATTTT	CSARDPSGGLSTDTQYF
TRBJ2-1	many	TRBV5-5	TRBD1	TGTGCCAGCGAGGCTGTGACAGGGGCCCATGAGCAGTTCTTC	CASEAVTGAHEQFF
TRBJ2-5	many	TRBV4-2	TRBD2	TGTTTAGGACTAGCGGGGGGTCCGTACCAAGAGACCCAGTACTTC	CLGLAGGPYQETQYF
TRBJ2-5	many	TRBV10-2	-	TGCGCCAGCAGTGAGCCGATGGGCGAAAAAGAGACCCAGTACTTC	CASSEPMGEKETQYF
TRBJ2-1	many	TRBV11-3	-	TGTGCCAGCAGCTTAGGTACCCCGAAAGCCGAGCAGTTCTTC	CASSLGTPKAEQFF